Listed here are 2 T cell receptor beta chains from one sample, sequenced in a study of spatial heterogeneity in lung cancer. Via MiXCR, TCRdb re-called the 5' RACE reads, giving one row per CDR3 protein. The repertoire holds thousands of distinct CDR3 sequences, with roughly 28% as singletons. What these receptors recognize is not known. Study conclusions and caveats: Higher tumor mutation counts went along with higher counts of expanded intratumoral alpha and beta TCRs.

Time point in this sample: sample taken at primary tumor resection. This material consisted of lung tumor tissue, taken at surgery. These receptor sequences come from a male donor with early-stage non-small cell lung cancer.

The chain employs TRBV7-9 and TRBJ2-5; D unclear. V lost 5 bases and J lost 5, with 6 bases in between. Germline V CDR1 and CDR2: SEHNR, FQNEAQ (reference sequence). This CDR3 spans 11 amino acids. CDR3 DNA sequence: TGTGCCAGCAGCCAGGCGGAGACCCAGTACTTC. Translating it yields CASSQAETQYF.

This clonotype was detected only once. The V and J genes are TRBV7-9 and TRBJ1-4; D perhaps matches TRBD1 (6 bases). The CDR3 runs 12 residues. The V end lost 5 bases, the J end lost 10 bases, and 11 bases lay between the germline ends. CDR1 and CDR2 (germline): SEHNR, FQNEAQ (reference sequence). CDR3: CASSSTGPKLFF. The CDR3 DNA reads TGTGCCAGCAGCAGCACAGGGCCAAAACTGTTTTTT.